The rows below give T cell receptor beta chains drawn from one sample of a study of blood T cell repertoires in COVID-19. Here immunoSEQ multiplex PCR was the method, and the copy in TCRdb shows in-frame clones only, minus some. The sample has 130,000 to 150,000 clones; around nine tenths are singletons. Sequencing used peripheral blood. The receptors here all came from a human donor in a cohort sampled during active COVID-19. Each CDR3 is given with its conserved first and last residue. The D gene is left open where the match is weak.

V gene,J gene,D gene,CDR3 DNA,CDR3 protein
TRBV6-5,TRBJ1-1,NA,TGTGCCAGCAGTCAGCATGGGGCAGTCAGCACTGAAGCTTTCTTT,CASSQHGAVSTEAFF
TRBV5-1,TRBJ2-1,NA,TGCGCCAGCAGCTTGGTTCAGGGGTCCTACAATGAGCAGTTCTTC,CASSLVQGSYNEQFF
TRBV5-5,TRBJ2-7,TRBD1,TGTGCCAGCAGCCGATTCGACTTGGGACAGGGGCTCCCCTACGAGCAGTACTTC,CASSRFDLGQGLPYEQYF
TRBV5-4,TRBJ2-1,NA,TGTGCCAGCAGCTGGGGGGACAGAAATGAGCAGTTCTTC,CASSWGDRNEQFF
TRBV28,TRBJ1-2,TRBD1,TGTGCCAGCAGCCTAGGGGGCTCCTCCTATGGCTACACCTTC,CASSLGGSSYGYTF
TRBV7-2,TRBJ2-2,TRBD2,TGTGCCAGCAGCTTAGTGGCGGGGGGCTATGCCGGGGAGCTGTTTTTT,CASSLVAGGYAGELFF
TRBV7-2,TRBJ2-7,TRBD2,TGTGCCAGCAGCTTCTCTAGCGGGGGGGCCTACGAGCAGTACTTC,CASSFSSGGAYEQYF
TRBV7-3,TRBJ2-2,NA,TGTGCCAGCAGCTTAACTTCCTTGAACACCGGGGAGCTGTTTTTT,CASSLTSLNTGELFF
TRBV10-2,TRBJ1-2,NA,TGCGCCAGCAGTGACCCACGAGGAAGGACTAACTATGGCTACACCTTC,CASSDPRGRTNYGYTF
TRBV6-2/TRBV6-3,TRBJ1-5,NA,TGTGCCAGCAGTTACAACGGGATTCAGCCCCAGCATTTT,CASSYNGIQPQHF
TRBV6-5,TRBJ1-1,NA,TGTGCCAGCAGCCCCCAGGGTTCTATGAACACTGAAGCTTTCTTT,CASSPQGSMNTEAFF
TRBV5-1,TRBJ1-1,NA,TGCGCCAGCAGCGGAGGACAGATGAACACTGAAGCTTTCTTT,CASSGGQMNTEAFF
TRBV3-1/TRBV3-2,TRBJ1-1,NA,TGTGCCAGCAGCCAAGTCTCAATTACGGGGGGCACTGAAGCTTTCTTT,CASSQVSITGGTEAFF
TRBV5-8,TRBJ2-5,NA,TGTGCCAGCAGCTTCTCCGGACTCAGAAGGACCCAGTACTTC,CASSFSGLRRTQYF
TRBV5-6,TRBJ2-5,TRBD2,TGTGCCAGCAGCTTGTCTAGCGGGGGGCTCGGGGCCCAGTACTTC,CASSLSSGGLGAQYF
TRBV5-1,TRBJ2-6,NA,TGCGCCAGCAGCTTGAACCCAGGGTTCCCTGGGGCCAACGTCCTGACTTTC,CASSLNPGFPGANVLTF
TRBV7-3,TRBJ2-5,NA,TGTGCCAGCAGCTCACTCGGACAGCCACAAGAGACCCAGTACTTC,CASSSLGQPQETQYF